The 21 T cell receptor beta chains presented below share a single source sample, sequenced in a study of T-cell reconstitution after alpha-beta-depleted transplantation in children. Unique molecular identifiers were incorporated when the TCRbeta library was constructed. A single record per CDR3 protein comes from TCRdb applying MiXCR to the PCR reads. The sample consists of 280,000 or so distinct CDR3 sequences, 9.5% to 13% of them appearing once. Sample: peripheral blood, taken 180 days after TCRalphabeta/CD19-depleted stem cell transplant. The receptor set was obtained from a male patient aged 2-15 years who had a stem cell transplant for chronic granulomatous disease, so the T cells may come from the graft donor.

With regard to this clonotype: With a much larger clone just one base away, this may be a read error. CDR3 DNA: TGCGCCAGCAGCCTCGGGACAGACTTCGCAGATACGCAGTATTTT. Encoded protein: CASSLGTDFADTQYF. The V and J genes are TRBV4-3 and TRBJ2-3, with 7 bases aligning to TRBD1. This CDR3 has 15 residues. From germline, CDR1 is LGHNA and CDR2 YSLEER. V lost 4 bases and J lost 4; bases outside the gene matches: 8.

Concerning this clonotype itself: With a much larger clone just one base away, this may be a read error. CDR3 protein: CASSETIWQPQPF. CDR3 bases: TGTGCCAGCAGCGAGACCATTTGGCAGCCCCAGCCTTTT. This chain joins TRBV6-1 and TRBJ1-5; the D is unclear. Germline CDR1 is MNHNS and CDR2 is SASEGT. The CDR3 consists of 13 residues.

There are many counts of this clonotype. The rearrangement uses TRBV5-6 and TRBJ2-3; the D is unclear. The germline CDR1 and CDR2 sequences are SGHDT and YYEEEE. The CDR3 has 14 amino acids. V lost 0 bases and J lost 1, with 6 bases in between. The CDR3 region is CASSLDSRTDTQYF. The CDR3 DNA reads as TGTGCCAGCAGCTTGGACAGTCGCACAGATACGCAGTATTTT.

At least ten counts were recorded for this clonotype. The V and J genes are TRBV27 and TRBJ2-3; D perhaps matches TRBD2 (7 bases). This CDR3 has 16 residues. The V gene's germline CDR1 is MNHEY and CDR2 SMNVEV (reference sequence). The V gene lost 5 bases and the J gene lost 0 bases, with 15 bases spanning the gap. This chain's CDR3 is CASSPRGRVSTDTQYF. In DNA form, the CDR3 reads TGTGCCAGCAGTCCAAGGGGGAGGGTGAGCACAGATACGCAGTATTTT.

This chain links TRBV12-3 or TRBV12-4 with TRBJ2-2; possible D gene TRBD2, 6 bases. V was clipped by 11 bases and J by 2 bases, with 30 bases between them. The CDR3 is 19 amino acids. This chain's CDR3 is CAFWGRLEGGAINTGELFF. Here the CDR3 DNA reads TGTGCCTTCTGGGGCAGGTTGGAGGGCGGAGCAATTAACACCGGGGAGCTGTTTTTT.

This clonotype was found many times. This chain links TRBV5-1 with TRBJ1-4; D remains unclear. The CDR3 is made up of 15 amino acids. V lost 2 bases, J lost 5 bases, and 13 bases lay in between. The germline CDR1 and CDR2 sequences are SGHRS and YFSETQ. The CDR3 DNA reads TGCGCCAGCAGCTTATCTCCGAGTGACAATGAAAAACTGTTTTTT. This gives the protein CASSLSPSDNEKLFF.

This clonotype was seen only a few times. The chain carries TRBV5-1 and TRBJ1-4, with D uncertain. The V gene lost 0 bases and the J gene lost 12 bases, with 15 bases spanning the gap. Germline loops: CDR1 SGHRS, CDR2 YFSETQ. This CDR3 spans 14 amino acids. CDR3 nucleotides: TGCGCCAGCAGCTTGGCCTCCACTAGTGGAGAACTGTTTTTT. Encoded protein: CASSLASTSGELFF.

This clonotype came up many times. The chain combines TRBV27 with TRBJ2-6, with D tentatively TRBD1 or TRBD2 (5 bases each). The CDR3 spans 16 residues. The ends were cut back, 8 bases at V and 0 bases at J, with 14 bases in the middle. In germline, CDR1 is MNHEY, CDR2 SMNVEV (reference sequence). The CDR3 DNA sequence: TGTGCCAGCCCGCCAGAGGGGAACTCTGGGGCCAACGTCCTGACTTTC. Translation gives CASPPEGNSGANVLTF.

This clonotype was detected many times. This chain joins TRBV20-1 and TRBJ2-3; 12 nucleotides match TRBD2. Germline CDR1 reads DFQATT; CDR2 reads SNEGSKA (reference sequence). CDR3 length equals 17 residues. Trimming cost V 2 bases and J 1 base; bases outside gene matches: 7. CDR3 sequence (DNA): TGCAGTGCTAGACGGCTAGCGGGGGGGCAACGCACAGATACGCAGTATTTT. Its protein is CSARRLAGGQRTDTQYF.

As for this clonotype: This may stem from a read error, because a much larger clone lies one nucleotide away. No conserved phenylalanine or tryptophan is present at the end of the CDR3, so a read error is the likely explanation. V and J are TRBV5-1 and TRBJ2-3; D may be TRBD2 (6 bases). The V gene lost 6 bases and the J gene lost 6 bases, with 20 bases spanning the gap. The CDR3 contains 15 residues. From germline, CDR1 is SGHRS and CDR2 YFSETQ. This CDR3 is CASTRGGTPGDTQYL. CDR3 nucleotide sequence: TGCGCCAGCACCCGGGGTGGGACTCCGGGGGATACGCAGTATCTT.

The chain links TRBV20-1 to TRBJ2-5; the match to TRBD1 covers 12 bases. With V trimmed by 5 bases and J by 4 bases, 8 bases remained unmatched. Germline CDR1 DFQATT, CDR2 SNEGSKA (reference sequence). This CDR3 is 15 amino acids long. CDR3 region: CSAVPGTGGPETQYF. CDR3 coding DNA: TGCAGTGCTGTTCCCGGGACAGGGGGCCCAGAGACCCAGTACTTC.

This clonotype was seen repeatedly, ten times or more. The chain employs TRBV29-1 and TRBJ2-7; the match to TRBD1 covers 7 bases. The junction had 5 bases not matched to a gene; V was cut back by 4 bases and J by 2 bases. The length of the CDR3 is 13 residues. Germline CDR1 and CDR2: SQVTM and ANQGSEA. CDR3 sequence (DNA): TGCAGCGTTGGGACAGGCTCCACCTACGAGCAGTACTTC. Its protein product is CSVGTGSTYEQYF.

This clonotype was counted many times. The J gene is TRBJ2-7, the V gene TRBV29-1; D is perhaps TRBD1 or TRBD2 (5 bases each). The CDR3 length is 13 residues. Germline V gene data show CDR1 as SQVTM and CDR2 as ANQGSEA. Trimming left V 3 bases short and J 1 base short, with 10 bases between. Here the CDR3 reads CSVDWDGSYEQYF. The DNA of the CDR3 is TGCAGCGTTGATTGGGACGGATCCTACGAGCAGTACTTC.

The sample holds many counts of this clonotype. This chain links TRBV7-8 with TRBJ2-1; the match to TRBD2 covers 10 bases. The J segment lost 4 bases and the V segment lost 5 bases, leaving 11 bases of the junction unmatched. The CDR3 loop spans 17 amino acids. Germline CDR1 reads SGHVS; CDR2 reads FQNEAQ. This chain's CDR3 is CASSVTSGNFGYNEQFF. As DNA, the CDR3 is TGTGCCAGCAGCGTCACTAGCGGGAACTTCGGTTACAATGAGCAGTTCTTC.

This clonotype was seen many times. CDR3 coding DNA: TGTGCCAGCAGTTTAAGATTCGCGGGCTATGGCTACACCTTC. Translating gives CASSLRFAGYGYTF. The chain combines TRBV27 with TRBJ1-2; unclear D gene. V gave up 2 bases and J gave up 4 bases, with 11 bases separating them. Germline V lookup: CDR1 MNHEY, CDR2 SMNVEV (reference sequence). This CDR3 comprises 14 residues.

The V call is TRBV19, the J call TRBJ2-6; TRBD1 is a possible D gene (5 bases). V lost 1 base and J lost 0, with 7 bases in between. Germline lookup yields CDR1 LNHDA and CDR2 SQIVND (reference sequence). This CDR3 contains 16 residues. The CDR3 spells CASSIGTGSGANVLTF. The CDR3 DNA sequence: TGTGCCAGTAGTATAGGAACAGGCTCTGGGGCCAACGTCCTGACTTTC.

In its sample, this clonotype was seen many times. V is TRBV5-1 and J is TRBJ2-1; D tentatively fits TRBD1 or TRBD2 (5 bases each). This CDR3 is 11 amino acids long. Trimming took 4 bases from V and 10 from J, leaving 9 bases between them. In germline, CDR1 is SGHRS, CDR2 YFSETQ. The DNA of the CDR3 is TGCGCCAGCAGCCAGGGACGCGAGCAGTTCTTC. Its protein product is CASSQGREQFF.

There are many counts of this clonotype. J is TRBJ1-1 and V is TRBV20-1, with a weak D call TRBD1 (6 bases). Trimming stripped 0 bases from V and 1 base from J, with 15 bases between. This CDR3 region has 16 residues. The germline V gene encodes CDR1 DFQATT and CDR2 SNEGSKA (reference sequence). The CDR3 coding sequence is TGCAGTGCTAGAGATACATCACAGGGTAGGAACACTGAAGCTTTCTTT. Protein: CSARDTSQGRNTEAFF.

This clonotype was seen more than once but under ten times. The chain uses TRBV20-1 and TRBJ2-6; 7 positions match TRBD2. The trim removed 0 bases at V and 0 bases at J, leaving 5 bases unmatched. Germline CDR1 is DFQATT and CDR2 is SNEGSKA (reference sequence). The CDR3 covers 17 residues. The CDR3: CSAREGGSGSGANVLTF. The CDR3 DNA sequence: TGCAGTGCTAGAGAGGGGGGGAGTGGCTCTGGGGCCAACGTCCTGACTTTC.

Ten or more counts support this clonotype. The J gene is TRBJ1-1, the V gene TRBV20-1; 7 bases fit TRBD1. This CDR3 is built from 13 residues. Germline V gene sequence: CDR1 DFQATT, CDR2 SNEGSKA (reference sequence). V lost 3 bases to trimming and J lost 4 bases; unmatched junction nucleotides: 5. CDR3 nucleotide sequence: TGCAGTGCTAGTAGGCCAGGGGGCACTGAAGCTTTCTTT. It encodes CSASRPGGTEAFF.

Details on this clonotype: A much larger clonotype is one base distant, so this may be a read error. The chain uses TRBV20-1 and TRBJ2-1; D is undetermined. With 5 bases removed from V and 7 bases from J, the gap between germline ends came to 9 bases. CDR1 is DFQATT and CDR2 is SNEGSKA in the germline V gene (reference sequence). The CDR3 runs to 11 residues. The chain's CDR3 is CSAPPRNEQFF. The CDR3 DNA reads TGCAGTGCTCCTCCCAGGAATGAGCAGTTCTTC.